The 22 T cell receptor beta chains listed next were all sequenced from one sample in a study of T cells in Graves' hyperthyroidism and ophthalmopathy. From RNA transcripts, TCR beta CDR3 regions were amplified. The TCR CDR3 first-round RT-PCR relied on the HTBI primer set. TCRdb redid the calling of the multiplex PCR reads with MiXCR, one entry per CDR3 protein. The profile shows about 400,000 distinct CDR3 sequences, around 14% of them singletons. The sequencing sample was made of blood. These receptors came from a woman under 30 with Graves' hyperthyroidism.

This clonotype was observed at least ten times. The CDR3 DNA reads TGTGCCAGCAGGGGAACCGACGGGTTCGAGCAGTACTTC. This translates into CASRGTDGFEQYF. The chain links TRBV2 to TRBJ2-7; D is ambiguous. In germline, CDR1 is SNHLY, CDR2 FYNNEI. Trimming pared 6 bases from V and 6 bases from J, leaving 15 bases between. The CDR3 consists of 13 residues.

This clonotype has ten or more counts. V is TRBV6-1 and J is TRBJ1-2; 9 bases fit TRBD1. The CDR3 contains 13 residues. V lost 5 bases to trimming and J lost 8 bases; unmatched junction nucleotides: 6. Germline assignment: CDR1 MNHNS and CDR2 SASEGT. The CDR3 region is CASSLQGAQGYTF. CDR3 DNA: TGTGCCAGCAGTTTACAGGGGGCGCAAGGCTACACCTTC.

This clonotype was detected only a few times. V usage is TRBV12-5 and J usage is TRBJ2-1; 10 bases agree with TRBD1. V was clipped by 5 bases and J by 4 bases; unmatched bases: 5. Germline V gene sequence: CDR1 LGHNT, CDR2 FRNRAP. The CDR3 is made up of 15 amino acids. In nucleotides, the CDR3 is TGTGCTAGTGGTCCGGGACAGGGGATGTACAATGAGCAGTTCTTC. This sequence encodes CASGPGQGMYNEQFF.

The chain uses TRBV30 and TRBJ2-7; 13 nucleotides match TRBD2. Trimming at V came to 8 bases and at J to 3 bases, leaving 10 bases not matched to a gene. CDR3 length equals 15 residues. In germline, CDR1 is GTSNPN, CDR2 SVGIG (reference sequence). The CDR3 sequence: CASTSGRVGYYEQYF. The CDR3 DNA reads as TGTGCCAGCACTAGCGGGAGGGTGGGGTACTACGAGCAGTACTTC.

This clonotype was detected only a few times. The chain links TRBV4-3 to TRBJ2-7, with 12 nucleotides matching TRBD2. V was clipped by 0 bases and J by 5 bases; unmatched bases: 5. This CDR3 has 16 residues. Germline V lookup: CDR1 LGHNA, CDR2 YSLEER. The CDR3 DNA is TGCGCCAGCAGCCAAGATACGACTAGCGGGAGTAACGAGCAGTACTTC. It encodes CASSQDTTSGSNEQYF.

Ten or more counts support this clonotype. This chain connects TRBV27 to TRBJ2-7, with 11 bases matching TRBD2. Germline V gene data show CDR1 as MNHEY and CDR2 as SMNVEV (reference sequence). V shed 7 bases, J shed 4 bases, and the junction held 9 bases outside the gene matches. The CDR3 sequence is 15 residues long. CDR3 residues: CASTQLAGAKYEQYF. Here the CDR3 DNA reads TGTGCCAGCACCCAACTAGCGGGGGCCAAATACGAGCAGTACTTC.

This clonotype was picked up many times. The CDR3 bases are TGTGCCAGTAGTATAACTTACGACGGTGGGGCTTTCTTT. It codes for CASSITYDGGAFF. The V call is TRBV19, the J call TRBJ1-1; no clear D gene. The CDR3 consists of 13 residues. The V end was cut by 2 bases, the J end by 11 bases, with 15 bases between. CDR1 LNHDA and CDR2 SQIVND come from the germline V gene (reference sequence).

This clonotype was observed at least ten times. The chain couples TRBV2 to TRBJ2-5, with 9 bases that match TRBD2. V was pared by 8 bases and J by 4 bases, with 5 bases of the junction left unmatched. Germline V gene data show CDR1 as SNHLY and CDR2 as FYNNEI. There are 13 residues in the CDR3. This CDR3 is CASRGGVGETQYF. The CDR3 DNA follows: TGTGCCAGCCGCGGGGGGGTAGGAGAGACCCAGTACTTC.

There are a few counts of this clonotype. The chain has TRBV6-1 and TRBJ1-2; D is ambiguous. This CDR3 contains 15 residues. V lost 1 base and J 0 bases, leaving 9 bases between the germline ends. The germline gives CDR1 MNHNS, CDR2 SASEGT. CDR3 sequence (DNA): TGTGCCAGCAGTGAAGAGGCGGGTTCTAACTATGGCTACACCTTC. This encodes CASSEEAGSNYGYTF.

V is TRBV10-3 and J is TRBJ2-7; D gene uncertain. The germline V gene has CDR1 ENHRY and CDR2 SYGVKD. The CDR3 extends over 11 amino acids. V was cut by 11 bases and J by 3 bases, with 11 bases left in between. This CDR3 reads CASQGLYEQYF. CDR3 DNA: TGTGCCTCCCAAGGGCTCTACGAGCAGTACTTC.

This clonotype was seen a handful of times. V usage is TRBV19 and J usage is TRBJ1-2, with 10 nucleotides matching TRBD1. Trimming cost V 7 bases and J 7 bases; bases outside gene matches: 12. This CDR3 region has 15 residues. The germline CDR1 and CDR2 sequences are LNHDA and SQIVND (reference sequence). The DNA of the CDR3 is TGTGCCAGTACCGGGACAGGGGTTTCAGCGGCTGGCTACACCTTC. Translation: CASTGTGVSAAGYTF.

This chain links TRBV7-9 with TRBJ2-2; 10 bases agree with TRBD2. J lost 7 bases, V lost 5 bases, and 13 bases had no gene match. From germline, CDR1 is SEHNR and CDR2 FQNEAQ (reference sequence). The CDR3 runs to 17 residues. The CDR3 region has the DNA TGTGCCAGCAGCCCCGCTAGCGGGAGTGTAACCCTCGGGGAGCTGTTTTTT. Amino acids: CASSPASGSVTLGELFF.

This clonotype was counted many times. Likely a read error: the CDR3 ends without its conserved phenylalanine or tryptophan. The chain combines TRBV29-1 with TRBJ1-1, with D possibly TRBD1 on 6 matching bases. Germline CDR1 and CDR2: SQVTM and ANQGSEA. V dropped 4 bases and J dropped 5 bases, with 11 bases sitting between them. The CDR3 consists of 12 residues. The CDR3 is CSVVQGGTEAFL. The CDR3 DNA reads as TGCAGCGTTGTACAGGGAGGGACTGAAGCTTTCTTG.

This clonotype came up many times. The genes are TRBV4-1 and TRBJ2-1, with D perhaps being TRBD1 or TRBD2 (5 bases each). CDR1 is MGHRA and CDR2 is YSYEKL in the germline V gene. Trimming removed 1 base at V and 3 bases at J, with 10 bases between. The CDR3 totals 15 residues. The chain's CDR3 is CASSQVGAGYNEQFF. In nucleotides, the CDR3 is TGCGCCAGCAGCCAAGTAGGGGCGGGCTACAATGAGCAGTTCTTC.

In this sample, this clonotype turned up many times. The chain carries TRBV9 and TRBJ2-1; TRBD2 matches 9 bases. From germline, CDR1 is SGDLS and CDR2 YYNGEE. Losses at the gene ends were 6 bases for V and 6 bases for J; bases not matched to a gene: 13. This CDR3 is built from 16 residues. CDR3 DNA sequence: TGTGCCAGCACCCCCCTCGCTAGCGGGAAAACCAATGAGCAGTTCTTC. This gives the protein CASTPLASGKTNEQFF.

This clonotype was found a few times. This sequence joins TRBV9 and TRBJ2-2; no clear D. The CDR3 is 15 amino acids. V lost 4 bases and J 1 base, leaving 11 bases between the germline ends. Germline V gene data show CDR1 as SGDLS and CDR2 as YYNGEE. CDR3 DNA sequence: TGTGCCAGCAGCAGCAAGCAGCGGAACACCGGGGAGCTGTTTTTT. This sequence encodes CASSSKQRNTGELFF. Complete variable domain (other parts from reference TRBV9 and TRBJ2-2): DSGVTQTPKHLITATGQRVTLRCSPRSGDLSVYWYQQSLDQGLQFLIQYYNGEERAKGNILERFSAQQFPDLHSELNLSSLELGDSALYFCASSSKQRNTGELFFGEGSRLTVL.

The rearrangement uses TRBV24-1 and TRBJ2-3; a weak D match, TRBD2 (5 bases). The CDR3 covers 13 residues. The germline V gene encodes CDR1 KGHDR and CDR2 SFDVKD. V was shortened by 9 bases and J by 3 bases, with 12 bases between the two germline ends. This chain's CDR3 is CATGETGTDTQYF. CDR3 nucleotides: TGTGCCACCGGGGAGACTGGGACAGATACGCAGTATTTT.

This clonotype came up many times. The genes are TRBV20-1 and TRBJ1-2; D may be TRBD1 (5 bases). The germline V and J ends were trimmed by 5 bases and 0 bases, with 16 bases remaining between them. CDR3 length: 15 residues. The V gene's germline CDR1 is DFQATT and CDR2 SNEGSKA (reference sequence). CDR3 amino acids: CSASQAGTANYGYTF. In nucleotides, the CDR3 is TGCAGTGCTTCTCAAGCCGGGACGGCTAACTATGGCTACACCTTC.

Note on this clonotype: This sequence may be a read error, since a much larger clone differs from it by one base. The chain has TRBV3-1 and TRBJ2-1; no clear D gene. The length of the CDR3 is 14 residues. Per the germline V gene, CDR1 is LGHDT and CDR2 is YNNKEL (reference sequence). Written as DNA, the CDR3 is TGTGCCAGCAGCCGGCACAGCCTATACAATGAGCAGCTCTTC. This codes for CASSRHSLYNEQLF.

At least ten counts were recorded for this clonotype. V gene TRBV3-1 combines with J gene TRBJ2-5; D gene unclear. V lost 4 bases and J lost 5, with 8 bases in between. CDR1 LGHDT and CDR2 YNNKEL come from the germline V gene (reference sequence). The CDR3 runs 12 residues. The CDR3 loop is CASSRTMETQYF. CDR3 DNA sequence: TGTGCCAGCAGCCGCACAATGGAGACCCAGTACTTC.

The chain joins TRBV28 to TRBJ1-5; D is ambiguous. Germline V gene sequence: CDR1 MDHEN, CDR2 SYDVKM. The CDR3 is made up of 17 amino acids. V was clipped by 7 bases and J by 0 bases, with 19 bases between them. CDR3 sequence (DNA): TGTGCCAGCATGCGGCCGGGCCAAGTAAGTAGCAATCAGCCCCAGCATTTT. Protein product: CASMRPGQVSSNQPQHF.

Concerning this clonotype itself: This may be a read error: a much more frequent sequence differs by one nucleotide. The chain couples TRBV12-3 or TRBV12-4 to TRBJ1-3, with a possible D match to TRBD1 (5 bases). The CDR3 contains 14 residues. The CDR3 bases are TGTGCCAGCAGTTCTGAAGGGGCTGGAGACACCATATATTTT. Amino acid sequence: CASSSEGAGDTIYF.